This T cell receptor (beta chain) was sequenced during a study of vaccination and CD4 T cells after COVID-19. Study-wide background: The authors exposed cells to overlapping spike peptides derived from SARS-CoV-2, HCoV-NL63, HCoV-OC43 and HCoV-229E.

The Oncomine TCR Beta short-read assay sequenced DNA from cultured CD4+ T cells. The authors extracted genomic DNA from cultured CD4+ T cells. TCRdb analysed the PCR reads with MiXCR anew, one entry per CDR3 protein. The sample lists some 14,000 distinct CDR3 sequences, about 67% seen once, with approximately 18% in the top ten. Specified treatment: roughly ten-day PBMC culture with coronavirus spike peptide pools or control peptides (ViraFEST assay). At days 3 and 7, half the medium was exchanged for fresh IL-2 medium. Germline CDR1 reads KGHDR; CDR2 reads SFDVKD. The CDR3 contains 15 residues. Losses at the gene ends were 4 bases for V and 2 bases for J; bases not matched to a gene: 5. Worth noting for this clonotype: Its antigen is not known.

The V gene is TRBV24-1, the J gene TRBJ1-2, with 8 nucleotides matching TRBD1. This clonotype originated in a human donor who had recovered from COVID-19. Material for sequencing was CD4+ T cells from blood, cultured in vitro. The CDR3 bases are TGTGCCACCAGTGACCCGGGACAGGAGAACTATGGCTACACCTTC. Encoded protein: CATSDPGQENYGYTF.